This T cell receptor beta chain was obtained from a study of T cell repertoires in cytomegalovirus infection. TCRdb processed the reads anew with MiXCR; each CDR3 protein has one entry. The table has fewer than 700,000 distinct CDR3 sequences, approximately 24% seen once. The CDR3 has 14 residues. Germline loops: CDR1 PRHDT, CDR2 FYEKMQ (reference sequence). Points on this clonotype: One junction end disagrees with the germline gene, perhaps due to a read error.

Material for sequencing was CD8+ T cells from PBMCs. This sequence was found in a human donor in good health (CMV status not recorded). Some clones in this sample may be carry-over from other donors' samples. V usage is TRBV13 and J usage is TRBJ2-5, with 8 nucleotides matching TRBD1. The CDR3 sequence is CVSSRRTGKETQYF. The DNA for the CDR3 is TGTGTCAGCAGCCGACGGACAGGGAAAGAGACCCAGTACTTC.